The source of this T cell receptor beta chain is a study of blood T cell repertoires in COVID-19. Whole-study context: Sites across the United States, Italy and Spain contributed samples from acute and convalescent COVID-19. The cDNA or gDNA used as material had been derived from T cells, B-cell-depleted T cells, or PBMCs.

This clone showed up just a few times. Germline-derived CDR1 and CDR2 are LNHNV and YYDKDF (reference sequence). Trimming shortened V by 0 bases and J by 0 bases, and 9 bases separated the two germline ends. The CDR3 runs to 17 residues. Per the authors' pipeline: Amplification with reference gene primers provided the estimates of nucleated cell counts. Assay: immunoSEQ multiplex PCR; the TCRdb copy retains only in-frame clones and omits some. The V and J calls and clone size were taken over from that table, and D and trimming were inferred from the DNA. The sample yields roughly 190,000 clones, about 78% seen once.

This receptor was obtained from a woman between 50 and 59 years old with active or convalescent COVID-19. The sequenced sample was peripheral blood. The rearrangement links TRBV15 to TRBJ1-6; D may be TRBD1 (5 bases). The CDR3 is CATSRDSGGSYNSPLHF. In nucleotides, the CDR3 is TGTGCCACCAGCAGAGATAGCGGGGGCTCCTATAATTCACCCCTCCACTTT.